The 18 T cell receptor beta chains reported below all come from one sample, sequenced in a study of blood T cell repertoires in COVID-19. Profiled with immunoSEQ multiplex PCR; TCRdb holds only in-frame clones, not every one. The table records 200,000 to 250,000 clones, 80% to 95% of them present only once. Input material: peripheral blood. The source of these receptors is a man in his 60s with COVID-19, enrolled during active disease.

The chain is built from TRBV6-6 and TRBJ2-7, with D hard to call. Germline V gives CDR1 MNHNY, CDR2 SVGAGI (reference sequence). With 5 bases removed from V and 0 bases from J, the gap between germline ends came to 17 bases. The CDR3 runs to 16 residues. The CDR3 coding sequence is TGTGCCAGCAGTCCCGACGCGGCGCGGAGCTCCTACGAGCAGTACTTC. Amino acids: CASSPDAARSSYEQYF.

The chain recombines TRBV29-1 with TRBJ2-1; 9 nucleotides match TRBD1. The trim removed 4 bases at V and 4 bases at J, leaving 26 bases unmatched. There are 21 residues in the CDR3. Germline V gene data show CDR1 as SQVTM and CDR2 as ANQGSEA. The CDR3 spells CSVVHYSWRPGQGSAYNEQFF. The DNA for the CDR3 is TGCAGCGTTGTACACTATTCCTGGAGGCCGGGACAGGGCTCGGCTTACAATGAGCAGTTCTTC.

This sequence joins TRBV5-4 and TRBJ2-1; D perhaps matches TRBD1 (6 bases). The CDR3 extends over 16 amino acids. Germline CDR1 and CDR2: SGHNT and YYREEE (reference sequence). The V gene lost 1 base and the J gene lost 0 bases, with 11 bases spanning the gap. CDR3 sequence reads: CASSLKGVSSYNEQFF. The CDR3 coding sequence is TGTGCCAGCAGCTTGAAGGGGGTGAGCTCCTACAATGAGCAGTTCTTC.

This clone was recorded only once. V usage is TRBV7-6 and J usage is TRBJ2-7, with 8 bases lining up with TRBD2. The CDR3 extends over 16 amino acids. Trimming took 4 bases from V and 5 from J; bases not matched to a gene: 13. Germline CDR1 reads SGHVS; CDR2 reads FNYEAQ. The CDR3 spells CASSSPGRGGDHEQYF. The CDR3 bases are TGTGCCAGCAGCTCCCCCGGTCGGGGGGGCGACCACGAGCAGTACTTC.

The V call is TRBV19, the J call TRBJ2-7, with 9 bases aligning to TRBD1. Germline CDR1 is LNHDA and CDR2 is SQIVND (reference sequence). This CDR3 contains 13 residues. V gave up 6 bases and J gave up 2 bases; unmatched junction bases: 2. CDR3: CASRRTGAYEQYF. The CDR3 DNA follows: TGTGCCAGTAGAAGGACAGGGGCCTACGAGCAGTACTTC.

CDR3: CASSPLQQLTYEQYF. The CDR3 bases are TGTGCCAGCTCACCACTTCAACAACTAACCTACGAGCAGTACTTC. This chain links TRBV18 with TRBJ2-7; D remains ambiguous. Deletions cut 1 base from V and 2 bases from J, with 12 bases between. The length of the CDR3 is 15 residues. Germline values: CDR1 KGHSH, CDR2 LQKENI.

J is TRBJ1-2 and V is TRBV7-9, with a weak D call TRBD1 (5 bases). CDR1 SEHNR and CDR2 FQNEAQ come from the germline V gene (reference sequence). The CDR3 loop spans 13 amino acids. Deletions cut 2 bases from V and 6 bases from J, with 10 bases between. The CDR3 here is CASSLRGSDGYTF. For the CDR3, the DNA is TGTGCCAGCAGCTTAAGGGGAAGCGATGGCTACACCTTC.

The count of this clone is one. The chain is built from TRBV9 and TRBJ2-1, with 9 bases matching TRBD1. CDR3 length equals 15 residues. The V segment lost 4 bases and the J segment 8 bases; nucleotides outside the gene matches: 10. Germline-derived CDR1 and CDR2 are SGDLS and YYNGEE. In DNA form, the CDR3 reads TGTGCCAGCAGCATAAGTGGGACAGGGTCGGATGAGCAGTTCTTC. Protein product: CASSISGTGSDEQFF.

V usage is TRBV3-1 (or the pseudogene TRBV3-2) and J usage is TRBJ1-6; D is possibly TRBD1 (6 bases). V lost 2 bases and J 3 bases, leaving 14 bases between the germline ends. Germline CDR1 and CDR2: LGHDT and YNNKEL (reference sequence). This CDR3 is built from 17 residues. The CDR3 DNA follows: TGTGCCAGCAGCCAATACTCCGACAGGAACTATAATTCACCCCTCCACTTT. Amino acids: CASSQYSDRNYNSPLHF.

This chain connects TRBV27 to TRBJ2-5; perhaps TRBD1 as D (5 bases). CDR1 is MNHEY and CDR2 is SMNVEV in the germline V gene (reference sequence). This CDR3 comprises 16 residues. The V gene lost 2 bases and the J gene lost 1 base, with 14 bases spanning the gap. The CDR3 region has the DNA TGTGCCAGCAGTTTAGGTCAGGGCTTCGTCCAAGAGACCCAGTACTTC. This sequence encodes CASSLGQGFVQETQYF.

This sequence joins TRBV7-3 and TRBJ2-1; the match to TRBD2 covers 10 bases. Looked up from germline, CDR1 is SGHTA and CDR2 is FQGTGA. This CDR3 is built from 15 residues. With 3 bases clipped from V and 9 bases from J, the junction kept 8 bases outside the gene matches. Here the CDR3 reads CASSFGLAGAVEQFF. The DNA for the CDR3 is TGTGCCAGCAGCTTTGGGCTAGCGGGAGCCGTTGAGCAGTTCTTC.

This chain links TRBV15 with TRBJ1-5, with TRBD1 matching over 7 bases. The V gene's germline CDR1 is LNHNV and CDR2 YYDKDF (reference sequence). This CDR3 spans 14 amino acids. The V and J ends lost 8 bases and 3 bases, in that order; junction bases with no gene match: 7. The CDR3 protein is CATDAGGNNQPQHF. The DNA for the CDR3 is TGTGCCACCGATGCAGGGGGGAACAATCAGCCCCAGCATTTT.

The rearrangement uses TRBV19 and TRBJ1-5; TRBD1 might be the D (6 bases). The CDR3 sequence is 15 residues long. The germline gives CDR1 LNHDA, CDR2 SQIVND (reference sequence). The V and J ends lost 2 bases and 7 bases respectively, with 15 bases between them. The CDR3 sequence: CASSIIRAGAQPQHF. The CDR3, as DNA: TGTGCCAGTAGTATAATTAGGGCAGGGGCCCAGCCCCAGCATTTT. The full variable domain, with the rest looked up from reference TRBV19 and TRBJ1-5, is DGGITQSPKYLFRKEGQNVTLSCEQNLNHDAMYWYRQDPGQGLRLIYYSQIVNDFQKGDIAEGYSVSREKKESFPLTVTSAQKNPTAFYLCASSIIRAGAQPQHFGDGTRLSIL.

The chain carries TRBV3-1 (or the pseudogene TRBV3-2) and TRBJ1-2; 8 nucleotides agree with TRBD1. Losses at the gene ends were 3 bases for V and 2 bases for J; bases not matched to a gene: 5. From germline, CDR1 is LGHDT and CDR2 YNNKEL (reference sequence). The CDR3 is made up of 15 amino acids. CDR3 nucleotide sequence: TGTGCCAGCAGCCAGTGGGACAGGACCAACTATGGCTACACCTTC. Translating it yields CASSQWDRTNYGYTF.

The V gene is TRBV28, the J gene TRBJ1-5; TRBD1 matches 11 bases. The ends lost 4 bases at V and 7 bases at J; junction bases unmatched: 6. The V gene's germline CDR1 is MDHEN and CDR2 SYDVKM. The CDR3 consists of 15 residues. CDR3 region: CASSSLGTGGQPQHF. The DNA for the CDR3 is TGTGCCAGCAGTTCACTAGGGACAGGGGGACAGCCCCAGCATTTT.

The V and J genes are TRBV4-1 and TRBJ1-1; D uncertain. Trimming left V 0 bases short and J 1 base short, with 9 bases between. Per germline, CDR1 MGHRA and CDR2 YSYEKL. CDR3 length: 15 residues. DNA for the CDR3: TGCGCCAGCAGCCAAGAGGCTCAACCGAACACTGAAGCTTTCTTT. Protein sequence: CASSQEAQPNTEAFF.

The chain combines TRBV20-1 with TRBJ2-7; 7 bases agree with TRBD1. CDR3 length equals 11 residues. The V gene end was trimmed by 6 bases and the J gene end by 6 bases; junction bases not matched to a gene: 5. CDR1 and CDR2 from the germline V gene are DFQATT and SNEGSKA (reference sequence). The CDR3 bases are TGCAGTGCCCGGGACAGACGCGAGCAGTACTTC. This translates into CSARDRREQYF.

The CDR3 nucleotides are TGTGCCACCAGTGATTTCGGGATCAAACAGTTCTTC. It is translated as CATSDFGIKQFF. The chain employs TRBV24-1 and TRBJ2-1; TRBD2 might be the D (5 bases). Trimming left V 1 base short and J 13 bases short, with 10 bases between. CDR1 KGHDR and CDR2 SFDVKD come from the germline V gene. This CDR3 is 12 amino acids long.